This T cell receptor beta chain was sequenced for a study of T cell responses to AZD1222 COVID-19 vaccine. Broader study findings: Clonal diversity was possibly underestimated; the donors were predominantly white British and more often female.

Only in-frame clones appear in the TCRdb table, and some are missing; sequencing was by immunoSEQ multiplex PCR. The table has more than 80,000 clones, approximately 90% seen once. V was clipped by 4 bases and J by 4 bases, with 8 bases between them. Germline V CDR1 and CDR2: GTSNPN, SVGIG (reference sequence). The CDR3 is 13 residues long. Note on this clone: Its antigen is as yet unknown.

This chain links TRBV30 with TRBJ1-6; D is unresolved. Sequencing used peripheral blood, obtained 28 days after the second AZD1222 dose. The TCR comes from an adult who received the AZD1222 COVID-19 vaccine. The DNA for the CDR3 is TGTGCCTGGACATTTGGATATAATTCACCCCTCCACTTT. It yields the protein CAWTFGYNSPLHF.